These 25 T cell receptor beta chains were sequenced from one sample in a study of cytomegalovirus exposure and HLA in healthy donors. PCR used 60 Vbeta primers and 13 Jbeta primers. Profiling relied on immunoSEQ multiplex PCR, and the TCRdb table lists in-frame clones only, not all of them. The sample yields fewer than 150,000 clones, 82% seen once. Sequencing was done on a sample of PBMCs. Receptors were obtained from a young woman in good health and CMV-seronegative.

This chain connects TRBV18 to TRBJ1-2; 7 bases fit TRBD1. CDR3 length: 14 residues. V trimming: 1 base; J trimming: 4 bases; junction bases outside the gene matches: 3. Germline CDR1 is KGHSH and CDR2 is LQKENI. Written as DNA, the CDR3 is TGTGCCAGCTCACCACAGGGGGCGAGCTATGGCTACACCTTC. This translates into CASSPQGASYGYTF.

This sequence joins TRBV11-3 and TRBJ1-1; no clear D gene. This CDR3 has 13 residues. Germline V gene data show CDR1 as SGHNT and CDR2 as YENEEA. The V and J ends lost 2 bases and 1 base respectively, with 5 bases between them. For the CDR3, the DNA is TGTGCCAGCAGCTTACCAGGGAACACTGAAGCTTTCTTT. Residues: CASSLPGNTEAFF.

V usage is TRBV7-9 and J usage is TRBJ2-2; D possibly corresponds to TRBD1 (6 bases). V lost 7 bases, J lost 7 bases, and 16 bases lay in between. CDR1 SEHNR and CDR2 FQNEAQ come from the germline V gene (reference sequence). CDR3 length equals 14 residues. In DNA form, the CDR3 reads TGTGCCAGCACCTCTTTCAAGGGGGTCGGGGAGCTGTTTTTT. Its protein product is CASTSFKGVGELFF.

The chain couples TRBV5-6 to TRBJ1-2, with 8 bases aligning to TRBD1. CDR3 length: 17 amino acids. J lost 3 bases, V lost 5 bases, and 15 bases had no gene match. Germline CDR1 and CDR2: SGHDT and YYEEEE. The CDR3 region is CASSLIPTGGNYYGYTF. DNA for the CDR3: TGTGCCAGCAGTCTGATCCCCACAGGGGGTAATTACTATGGCTACACCTTC.

This chain uses TRBV5-4 with TRBJ1-2; 7 nucleotides agree with TRBD1. The CDR3 extends over 12 amino acids. V lost 9 bases, J lost 2 bases, and 4 bases stayed unmatched. From germline, CDR1 is SGHNT and CDR2 YYREEE (reference sequence). The CDR3: CATGGGNYGYTF. The CDR3 DNA follows: TGTGCCACAGGGGGTGGCAACTATGGCTACACCTTC.

CDR3 DNA: TGTGCCAGCAGTCCCTCACTTTTCCCAGATACGCAGTATTTT. Protein: CASSPSLFPDTQYF. The chain combines TRBV27 with TRBJ2-3; D gene uncertain. The CDR3 loop spans 14 amino acids. Germline CDR1 is MNHEY and CDR2 is SMNVEV (reference sequence). Between the trimmed V and J ends, which lost 5 bases and 4 bases, there was a span of 13 bases.

The chain employs TRBV12-5 and TRBJ2-1; 7 bases match TRBD2. Germline CDR1 and CDR2: LGHNT and FRNRAP. The CDR3 contains 15 residues. The V and J ends lost 6 bases and 8 bases, in that order; junction bases with no gene match: 13. The CDR3, as DNA: TGTGCTAGTGGAGCCGGGACTACCCCTGGCGATGAGCAGTTCTTC. It specifies CASGAGTTPGDEQFF.

J is TRBJ1-5 and V is TRBV5-6; 9 nucleotides line up with TRBD1. Germline values: CDR1 SGHDT, CDR2 YYEEEE. Trimming at V came to 1 base and at J to 5 bases, leaving 4 bases not matched to a gene. The CDR3 is 15 amino acids. The DNA for the CDR3 is TGTGCCAGCAGCTTGAGTGGGACAGGGTATCAGCCCCAGCATTTT. It is translated as CASSLSGTGYQPQHF.

The gene calls are TRBV4-2 and TRBJ1-2, with no clear D. CDR1 LGHNA and CDR2 YNFKEQ come from the germline V gene. The germline V and J ends were trimmed by 0 bases and 0 bases, with 11 bases remaining between them. The CDR3 runs to 16 residues. CDR3 sequence: CASSQDSTLANYGYTF. DNA of the CDR3: TGTGCCAGCAGCCAAGATTCTACGCTAGCTAACTATGGCTACACCTTC.

There are a few counts of this clone. The chain couples TRBV28 to TRBJ1-4, with TRBD1 matching over 9 bases. The CDR3 has 15 amino acids. Germline CDR1 MDHEN, CDR2 SYDVKM. Trimming took 5 bases from V and 5 from J; bases not matched to a gene: 6. The CDR3 sequence: CASSMTGTGNEKLFF. The CDR3 region has the DNA TGTGCCAGCAGTATGACCGGGACAGGGAATGAAAAACTGTTTTTT.

The V gene is TRBV28, the J gene TRBJ1-5; a possible D gene is TRBD1 (6 bases). The CDR3 length is 13 residues. V lost 6 bases and J 1 base, leaving 7 bases between the germline ends. The germline V gene encodes CDR1 MDHEN and CDR2 SYDVKM. The CDR3 DNA reads TGTGCCAGCAGAGGACAGAGCAATCAGCCCCAGCATTTT. Translated: CASRGQSNQPQHF.

This CDR3 reads CASSLATRGSAGNTIYF. The DNA for the CDR3 is TGCGCCAGCAGCTTGGCAACCAGGGGGTCAGCTGGAAACACCATATATTTT. The rearrangement joins TRBV5-1 to TRBJ1-3, with 7 bases that match TRBD1. The V segment lost 0 bases and the J segment 2 bases; nucleotides outside the gene matches: 8. This CDR3 has 17 residues. The germline CDR1 and CDR2 sequences are SGHRS and YFSETQ.

The chain joins TRBV15 to TRBJ1-5; D might be TRBD1 (6 bases). This CDR3 contains 16 residues. Trimming removed 0 bases at V and 2 bases at J, with 11 bases between. Germline CDR1 and CDR2: LNHNV and YYDKDF (reference sequence). The CDR3 coding sequence is TGTGCCACCAGCAGAGATCGGGGGGCACGCAATCAGCCCCAGCATTTT. It yields the protein CATSRDRGARNQPQHF.

The chain is built from TRBV5-8 and TRBJ1-4; tentative D call: TRBD1 (5 bases). Germline V gene sequence: CDR1 SGHTS, CDR2 YDEGEE. The CDR3 contains 12 residues. The germline V and J ends were trimmed by 6 bases and 8 bases, with 11 bases remaining between them. In DNA form, the CDR3 reads TGTGCCAGCACCATGGGGCCGGAAAAACTGTTTTTT. It translates to CASTMGPEKLFF.

The gene calls are TRBV12-1 and TRBJ2-7; the table's D gene call, TRBD2, was not cross checked with the DNA. TRBV12-1 is annotated as a pseudogene. The CDR3 totals 16 residues. The CDR3 region has the DNA TGTGCCAGCAGCTTCTCTAGCGGGAGAGCCACCTACGAGCAGTACTTC. Amino acids: CASSFSSGRATYEQYF.

V usage is TRBV5-6 and J usage is TRBJ2-7; TRBD2 is a possible D gene (7 bases). Trimming removed 3 bases at V and 5 bases at J, with 15 bases between. This CDR3 is 14 amino acids long. CDR1 and CDR2 from the germline V gene are SGHDT and YYEEEE. The CDR3 nucleotides read TGTGCCAGCAGCTCCTGGGGGGGGGCTAACGAGCAGTACTTC. The encoded protein is CASSSWGGANEQYF.

The chain employs TRBV28 and TRBJ2-3; the match to TRBD1 covers 8 bases. The CDR3 is 16 amino acids. V lost 6 bases, J lost 0 bases, and 8 bases stayed unmatched. Germline assignment: CDR1 MDHEN and CDR2 SYDVKM. The CDR3 sequence: CASSRQGPLSTDTQYF. The CDR3 coding sequence is TGTGCCAGCAGCCGACAGGGGCCCTTGAGCACAGATACGCAGTATTTT.

V is TRBV7-2 and J is TRBJ1-1, with D uncertain. Trimming pared 0 bases from V and 2 bases from J, leaving 4 bases between. Germline values: CDR1 SGHTA, CDR2 FQGNSA. The CDR3 totals 13 residues. CDR3 sequence (DNA): TGTGCCAGCAGCTTAGCCCATAACACTGAAGCTTTCTTT. Residues: CASSLAHNTEAFF.

The chain links TRBV18 to TRBJ2-7, with 8 bases identical to TRBD1. The CDR3 is 14 residues long. The germline gives CDR1 KGHSH, CDR2 LQKENI. The ends lost 3 bases at V and 3 bases at J; junction bases unmatched: 4. In DNA, the CDR3 is TGTGCCAGCTCACCGGACAGGGATGTCTACGAGCAGTACTTC. Protein product: CASSPDRDVYEQYF.

CDR3 nucleotides: TGTGCCAGCAGCCGACAGGGGGCTAGGGAGCAGTACGTC. It encodes CASSRQGAREQYV. The chain employs TRBV5-4 and TRBJ2-7, with 10 bases lining up with TRBD1. The CDR3 sequence is 13 residues long. Germline loops: CDR1 SGHNT, CDR2 YYREEE (reference sequence). J was trimmed by 7 bases and V by 4 bases; bases with no gene match: 5.

This clone was counted once. The genes are TRBV6-1 and TRBJ1-1; D unresolved. CDR3 length equals 14 residues. V was cut by 1 base and J by 4 bases, with 10 bases left in between. Germline-derived CDR1 and CDR2 are MNHNS and SASEGT. In DNA form, the CDR3 reads TGTGCCAGCAGTGAAGAGCACAGCCTCACTGAAGCTTTCTTT. Its protein product is CASSEEHSLTEAFF.

This clone was observed a handful of times. CDR3 nucleotide sequence: TGTGCCAGCACCCTCGACGGGCGAGGGACCGGGGAGCTGTTTTTT. Amino acid sequence: CASTLDGRGTGELFF. The chain uses TRBV5-4 and TRBJ2-2; the D gene is possibly TRBD2 (5 bases). Germline lookup yields CDR1 SGHNT and CDR2 YYREEE (reference sequence). The CDR3 covers 15 residues. Trimming stripped 6 bases from V and 5 bases from J, with 17 bases between.

The rearrangement uses TRBV10-1 and TRBJ2-1, with TRBD2 identical over 7 bases. This CDR3 comprises 15 residues. Losses at the gene ends were 6 bases for V and 5 bases for J; bases not matched to a gene: 10. CDR1 and CDR2 from the germline V gene are WNHNN and SYGVQD (reference sequence). For the CDR3, the DNA is TGCGCCAGCAGCCTTCCTAGCGGAGAGGACAATGAGCAGTTCTTC. It specifies CASSLPSGEDNEQFF.

The V call is TRBV16, the J call TRBJ2-3; no clear D. This CDR3 contains 13 residues. The V gene lost 2 bases and the J gene lost 2 bases, with 5 bases spanning the gap. Germline V gives CDR1 KGHSY, CDR2 FQNENV. CDR3 sequence: CASSQGPTDTQYF. DNA for the CDR3: TGTGCCAGCAGCCAAGGGCCCACAGATACGCAGTATTTT.

The rearrangement joins TRBV7-9 to TRBJ1-6; the D is unclear. V was clipped by 1 base and J by 10 bases, with 11 bases between them. This CDR3 comprises 14 residues. The germline CDR1 and CDR2 sequences are SEHNR and FQNEAQ (reference sequence). CDR3 DNA: TGTGCCAGCAGCTTAGATCTGGAGGGCTCACCCCTCCACTTT. Its protein product is CASSLDLEGSPLHF.